These 9 T cell receptor beta chains were all obtained from the same sample, sequenced in a study of control samples from healthy donors and cancer patients. Using immunoSEQ multiplex PCR, the repertoire was profiled, and TCRdb retains in-frame clones only, with some absent. The sample holds about 110,000 clones, approximately 80% seen once. The sample comprised blood. These receptors came from a man younger than 30 in good health.

V gene TRBV28 combines with J gene TRBJ1-3; D uncertain. Germline values: CDR1 MDHEN, CDR2 SYDVKM. There are 15 residues in the CDR3. V was clipped by 6 bases and J by 0 bases, with 12 bases between them. Here the CDR3 reads CASSSPTLSGNTIYF. The CDR3 DNA reads as TGTGCCAGCAGCTCCCCGACGCTCTCTGGAAACACCATATATTTT.

The chain is built from TRBV18 and TRBJ1-5, with D possibly TRBD1 on 5 matching bases. The length of the CDR3 is 16 residues. With 3 bases removed from V and 2 bases from J, the gap between germline ends came to 14 bases. The germline CDR1 and CDR2 sequences are KGHSH and LQKENI. The CDR3 reads CASSPSGGGGNQPQHF. In DNA, the CDR3 is TGTGCCAGCTCACCCTCCGGTGGAGGGGGCAATCAGCCCCAGCATTTT. The whole variable domain, filled in from reference TRBV18 and TRBJ1-5, reads NAGVMQNPRHLVRRRGQEARLRCSPMKGHSHVYWYRQLPEEGLKFMVYLQKENIIDESGMPKERFSAEFPKEGPSILRIQQVVRGDSAAYFCASSPSGGGGNQPQHFGDGTRLSIL.

The J gene is TRBJ1-3, the V gene TRBV11-2; TRBD1 might be the D (6 bases). V was pared by 5 bases and J by 3 bases, with 17 bases between. Germline CDR1 is SGHAT and CDR2 is FQNNGV. This CDR3 has 16 amino acids. CDR3 nucleotides: TGTGCCAGCAGCCCTATACCTAGGGGGAGTGGAAACACCATATATTTT. This gives the protein CASSPIPRGSGNTIYF.

This clone was detected only once. The chain uses TRBV5-1 and TRBJ1-2; D is perhaps TRBD1 (5 bases). Germline V lookup: CDR1 SGHRS, CDR2 YFSETQ. Deletions cut 4 bases from V and 0 bases from J, with 10 bases between. This CDR3 has 14 residues. This chain's CDR3 is CASSRAGANYGYTF. CDR3 nucleotides: TGCGCCAGCAGCCGGGCGGGGGCTAACTATGGCTACACCTTC.

The rearrangement links TRBV14 to TRBJ2-7, with D perhaps TRBD2 (5 bases). The CDR3 contains 16 residues. Trimming shortened V by 0 bases and J by 5 bases, and 17 bases separated the two germline ends. Germline V CDR1 and CDR2: SGHDN, FVKESK. CDR3 sequence reads: CASSQERSVGLDEQYV. The CDR3, as DNA: TGTGCCAGCAGCCAAGAAAGATCCGTCGGACTCGACGAGCAGTACGTC.

This clone was seen only a few times. The V call is TRBV12-3 or TRBV12-4, the J call TRBJ1-5, with 7 nucleotides matching TRBD1. V trimming: 5 bases; J trimming: 2 bases; junction bases outside the gene matches: 0. This CDR3 contains 13 residues. CDR3 sequence: CASSTGGNQPQHF. In DNA, the CDR3 is TGTGCCAGCAGTACAGGGGGCAATCAGCCCCAGCATTTT.

The rearrangement joins TRBV28 to TRBJ1-4, with 7 bases that match TRBD1. V was clipped by 2 bases and J by 0 bases; unmatched bases: 3. This CDR3 region has 16 residues. Germline CDR1 reads MDHEN; CDR2 reads SYDVKM. The CDR3 DNA reads TGTGCCAGCAGTTTAGCTACAGGGGCAACTAATGAAAAACTGTTTTTT. It translates to CASSLATGATNEKLFF.

This clone was found once. This chain uses TRBV24-1 with TRBJ1-3; no definite D call. Trimming shortened V by 12 bases and J by 4 bases, and 12 bases separated the two germline ends. Per the germline V gene, CDR1 is KGHDR and CDR2 is SFDVKD. The CDR3 length is 12 residues. The chain's CDR3 is CAAGSSGNTIYF. DNA for the CDR3: TGTGCCGCGGGTTCATCCGGAAACACCATATATTTT.

This clone was seen once. CDR3 in amino acids: CASNLWAFPYEQYF. For the CDR3, the DNA is TGTGCCAGCAACCTTTGGGCCTTCCCCTACGAGCAGTACTTC. The chain is built from TRBV5-6 and TRBJ2-7; no definite D call. The CDR3 has 14 residues. CDR1 SGHDT and CDR2 YYEEEE come from the germline V gene. V was trimmed by 6 bases and J by 2 bases, leaving 15 bases between them.